This TCR beta chain was recovered during a study of spatial heterogeneity in lung cancer (dated 2019 in TCRdb). The study in broad terms: Beta-chain transcripts were consistently detected in greater numbers than alpha-chain transcripts, which likely reflects a higher abundance of beta-chain transcripts. In tumor regions, TCR transcript counts showed a strong correlation with a T cell transcriptional module score from matched bulk RNA-seq. In the raw uncorrected reads, each unique combination of TCR and UMI appeared more than ten times on average. TCR alpha and beta repertoires were quantitatively compared across multiple tumor regions, matched nontumor lung and blood in non-small cell lung cancer. Nonsynonymous mutation counts, determined by whole-exome sequencing of tumor tissue, were related to features of the TCR repertoire. Both alpha and beta chains were TCR-sequenced in fewer than 250 tumor regions, some 64 matched nontumor lung samples and 55 to 60 PBMC samples obtained at surgery.

The meaning of the sample's time point label: sample taken at primary tumor resection. The donors were more than 65 patients from the lung TRACERx cohort who had early-stage, untreated non-small cell lung cancer. For TCR sequencing, whole RNA was extracted from tumor and nontumor lung tissue, or from cryopreserved PBMC samples, and no cell sorting was done. Only patients for whom sufficient RNA was available from at least two tumor regions were selected for TCR sequencing. A lung pathologist reviewed the tumor and adjacent nontumor lung specimens before the specimens were selected. Library creation used 5' RACE. The sample was run on a NextSeq 500. The TCR library protocol attached a unique molecular identifier to each TCR cDNA molecule to allow correction of PCR and sequencing errors. The study's processing was this. Decombinator tools were used for TCR identification, UMI-based error correction and CDR3 extraction. TCRs above a frequency of 2 per 1,000, corresponding to the top 1% of the tumor frequency distribution, were defined as expanded. Expanded tumor TCRs statistically deemed absent (corrected P<0.05) from at least one tumor region were classed as regional, and all other expanded tumor TCRs were classed as ubiquitous. Rényi diversity was computed with the R vegan package after subsampling each repertoire 100 times to 5,000 TCRs. To build CDR3 similarity networks, amino acid triplet string-kernel similarity was used, and CDR3s were connected when their pairwise similarity was above 0.82. In-frame beta chains were kept once TCRdb had trimmed the public reads at Q25 with fastp and called clones with MiXCR. Rows matching on CDR3 protein sequence are summarized as one entry with the most common DNA and genes. The V and J calls and clone size are TCRdb's, not the authors'. The sample table records thousands of distinct CDR3 sequences; around 6.7% of these occur just once. The ten largest clones capture about a tenth of the sample.

The research as a whole found: A correlation was observed between the number of expanded intratumoral alpha and beta TCRs and the tumor nonsynonymous mutation count. TCR-seq was estimated to cover only approximately 6.4% of tumor T cells for alpha chains and 13% for beta chains. Counts of ubiquitous and regional expanded TCRs correlated with counts of ubiquitous and regional nonsynonymous mutations, respectively. Additional single-cell paired TCR alpha and beta sequencing was considered necessary to confirm, at a functional level, the hypothesis that regional TCRs recognize regional mutations.

This clonotype qualifies as medium-sized (0.01 to 0.1%). Its antigen has not been determined. The record has no base qualities; no much larger clone is one base away. From its cysteine to its phenylalanine, the CDR3 spans 18 amino acids. The CDR3 DNA has 54 bases and is translated from base 1. As encoded in the germline V gene, CDR1 is SGHTA while CDR2 is FQGNSA. V lost 6 bases and J lost 0 bases, and the count of bases not matched to a germline gene is 12. The chain couples TRBV7-2 to TRBJ2-3, and 10 junction bases match TRBD2. The TCR originated in a female donor with early-stage non-small cell lung cancer. Here the sequenced sample was lung tumor tissue, taken at surgery. The bases read TGTGCCAGCAGGGGTAGCGGGGGGAACGAGGCTAGCACAGATACGCAGTATTTT. Protein translation: CASRGSGGNEASTDTQYF. Joined to the reference TRBV7-2 and TRBJ2-3 proteins, this CDR3 gives the full variable domain: GAGVSQSPSNKVTEKGKDVELRCDPISGHTALYWYRQSLGQGLEFLIYFQGNSAPDKSGLPSDRFSAERTGGSVSTLTIQRTQQEDSAVYLCASRGSGGNEASTDTQYFGPGTRLTVL.